This is a list of T cell receptor beta chains from one sample in a study of blood T cells in healthy people across ages. TCRdb independently ran MiXCR on the 5' RACE reads; one entry per CDR3 protein. The sample yields hundreds of thousands of distinct CDR3 sequences, around 52% seen once. The source material was blood. Receptors were obtained from an elderly woman in good health. Each CDR3 is given with its conserved first and last residue. Fields, in order: CDR3 DNA, CDR3 protein, J gene, D gene, clone size, V gene. A D gene is named only where the DNA matches it firmly. Clone size appears in some rows only: once, few, many, or a class for an expanded clone.

TGCGCCAGCAGCTGGACGGGACTAGCGGGGACGTCTAGCACAGATACGCAGTATTTT,CASSWTGLAGTSSTDTQYF,TRBJ2-3,TRBD2,few,TRBV5-1
TGTGCCAGCAGCCAGGCCCCGTACAGGGGGTATTCCTGCGAGCAGTACTTC,CASSQAPYRGYSCEQYF,TRBJ2-7,TRBD1,once,TRBV3-1
TGTGCCAGCAGTCCCTTCGCGGCGGGGGCAGGAAATTCACCCCTCCACTTT,CASSPFAAGAGNSPLHF,TRBJ1-6,NA,NA,TRBV28
TGTGCCAGCAGTTACTCAGGACAAGTCTCCTACGAGCAGTACTTC,CASSYSGQVSYEQYF,TRBJ2-7,NA,once,TRBV6-6
TGTGCCAGCAGTTTCGAACGGGGGGCCGCTTTAGGTCGCTACAATGAGCAGTACTTC,CASSFERGAALGRYNEQYF,TRBJ2-7,NA,few,TRBV12-3/TRBV12-4
TGTGCCAGCAGCATTGACGGAGGATCCTACGAGCAGTACTTC,CASSIDGGSYEQYF,TRBJ2-7,NA,NA,TRBV7-9
TGCAGTCCTCCGCCATTGACAAGGGATTCACCCCCCCACTTT,CSPPPLTRDSPPHF,TRBJ1-6,NA,NA,TRBV20-1
TGTGCCGGAATAGCGGGGGTCGGTAGCACAGATACGCAGTATTTT,CAGIAGVGSTDTQYF,TRBJ2-3,TRBD2,many,TRBV7-9
TGTGCCAGCAGTTTAAGCTCCAGCGGGGAGACCCAGTACTTC,CASSLSSSGETQYF,TRBJ2-5,NA,NA,TRBV12-3/TRBV12-4
TGTGCCAGCAGCGGACGACGGGACCGTCTCGAGCAGTACTTC,CASSGRRDRLEQYF,TRBJ2-7,NA,NA,TRBV27
TGTGCCAGCAGCCCCGTCGGGGGAGGAGATACGCAGTATTTT,CASSPVGGGDTQYF,TRBJ2-3,NA,many,TRBV7-2
TGTGCCACCAGTGATTTACATCTGGGGGGCACAGATACGCAGTATTTT,CATSDLHLGGTDTQYF,TRBJ2-3,NA,NA,TRBV24-1
TGTGCCAGCTTTATACAAGCCACCTATGGCTACACCTTC,CASFIQATYGYTF,TRBJ1-2,NA,once,TRBV2
TGTGCCAGCAGCTTCAGTATCGGAGAGCAGTACTTC,CASSFSIGEQYF,TRBJ2-5,NA,few,TRBV5-5